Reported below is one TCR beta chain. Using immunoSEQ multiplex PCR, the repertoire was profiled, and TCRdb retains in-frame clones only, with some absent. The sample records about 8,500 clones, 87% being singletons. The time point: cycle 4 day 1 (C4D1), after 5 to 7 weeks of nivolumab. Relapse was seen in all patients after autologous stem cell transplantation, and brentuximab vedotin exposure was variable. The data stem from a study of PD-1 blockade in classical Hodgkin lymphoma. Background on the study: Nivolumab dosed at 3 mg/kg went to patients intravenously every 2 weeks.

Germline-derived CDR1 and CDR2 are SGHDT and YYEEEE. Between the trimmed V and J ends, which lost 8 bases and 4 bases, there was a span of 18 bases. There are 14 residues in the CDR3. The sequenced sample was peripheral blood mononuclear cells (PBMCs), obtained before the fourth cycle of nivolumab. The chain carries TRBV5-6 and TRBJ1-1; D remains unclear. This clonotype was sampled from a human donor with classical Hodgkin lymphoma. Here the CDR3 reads CASMKGPRVTEAFF. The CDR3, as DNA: TGTGCCAGTATGAAAGGGCCCCGGGTCACTGAAGCTTTCTTT.